This T cell receptor beta chain was identified during a study of early T cells in non-severe SARS-CoV-2 infection. The wider study: Chains were unpaired, as sequencing was done on bulk RNA from unsorted whole blood. Study findings and constraints: VDJdb-based annotation leaned toward anti-spike CD8 responses and missed private and CD4 specificities.

This CDR3 region has 11 residues. V lost 6 bases to trimming and J lost 8 bases, with 11 bases between them. From germline, CDR1 is LNHDA and CDR2 SQIVND (reference sequence). This clonotype was found many times. The antigen is undetermined. Each single cDNA molecule received a unique molecular identifier. A single record per CDR3 protein comes from TCRdb applying MiXCR to the 5' RACE reads. Found here are tens of thousands of distinct CDR3 sequences, roughly 12% of them singletons; the top ten hold less than 3.5%. The TCR comes from an adult who was a healthcare worker with PCR-confirmed SARS-CoV-2 infection or an uninfected control (not recorded which). Source: whole blood, taken at baseline. The genes are TRBV19 and TRBJ2-7, with D uncertain. The CDR3 loop reads CASRHLCQQYF. In nucleotides, the CDR3 is TGTGCCAGTAGGCACCTCTGCCAGCAGTACTTC.